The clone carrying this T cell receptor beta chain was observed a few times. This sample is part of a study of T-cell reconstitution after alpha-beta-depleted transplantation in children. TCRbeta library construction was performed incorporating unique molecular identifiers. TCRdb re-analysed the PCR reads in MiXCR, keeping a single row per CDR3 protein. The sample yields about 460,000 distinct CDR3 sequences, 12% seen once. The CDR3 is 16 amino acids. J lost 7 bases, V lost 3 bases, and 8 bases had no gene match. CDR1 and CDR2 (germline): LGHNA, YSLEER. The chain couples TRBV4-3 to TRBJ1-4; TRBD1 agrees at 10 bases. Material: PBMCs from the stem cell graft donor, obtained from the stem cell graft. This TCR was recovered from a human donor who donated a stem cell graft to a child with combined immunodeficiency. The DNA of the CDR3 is TGCGCCAGCAGCCAGTCGACAGGGGGCCTTGGTGAAAAACTGTTTTTT. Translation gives CASSQSTGGLGEKLFF.